The 13 T cell receptor beta chains below come from one sample, sequenced in a study of T cell changes during pregnancy in multiple sclerosis. Profiled with immunoSEQ multiplex PCR; TCRdb holds only in-frame clones, not every one. This sample has 50,000 to 65,000 clones; 70% to 90% occur once, and the top ten carry more than 1.5%. The source was peripheral blood, collected after pregnancy. Every receptor here comes from a female donor with multiple sclerosis, enrolled in a pregnancy study.

The rearrangement joins TRBV6-5 to TRBJ2-1; 7 bases are a match to TRBD1. Trimming took 2 bases from V and 0 from J; bases not matched to a gene: 1. Germline CDR1 reads MNHEY; CDR2 reads SVGAGI. The CDR3 contains 15 residues. The CDR3 DNA is TGTGCCAGCAGTTACCGGGACAGCTCCTACAATGAGCAGTTCTTC. Protein sequence: CASSYRDSSYNEQFF.

V is TRBV5-5 and J is TRBJ2-1; 9 nucleotides align to TRBD2. With 0 bases clipped from V and 5 bases from J, the junction kept 3 bases outside the gene matches. CDR3 size: 15 residues. Germline assignment: CDR1 SGHKS and CDR2 YYEKEE (reference sequence). CDR3 in amino acids: CASSLVAGDHNEQFF. In nucleotides, the CDR3 is TGTGCCAGCAGCTTGGTAGCGGGGGATCACAATGAGCAGTTCTTC. Complete variable domain (other parts from reference TRBV5-5 and TRBJ2-1): DAGVTQSPTHLIKTRGQQVTLRCSPISGHKSVSWYQQVLGQGPQFIFQYYEKEERGRGNFPDRFSARQFPNYSSELNVNALLLGDSALYLCASSLVAGDHNEQFFGPGTRLTVL.

The chain couples TRBV7-2 to TRBJ2-5, with D tentatively TRBD2 (6 bases). V lost 5 bases, J lost 2 bases, and 9 bases lay in between. The CDR3 has 13 amino acids. Per germline, CDR1 SGHTA and CDR2 FQGNSA. CDR3 region: CASSPGLQETQYF. The CDR3 coding sequence is TGTGCCAGCAGCCCGGGACTTCAAGAGACCCAGTACTTC.

The V and J genes are TRBV7-9 and TRBJ2-5, with D maybe TRBD1 (5 bases). Trimming removed 4 bases at V and 2 bases at J, with 8 bases between. The CDR3 length is 13 residues. The V gene's germline CDR1 is SEHNR and CDR2 FQNEAQ (reference sequence). Written as DNA, the CDR3 is TGTGCCAGCAGCTGGACAACTCAAGAGACCCAGTACTTC. This encodes CASSWTTQETQYF.

This clone has just a few counts. The V and J genes are TRBV5-1 and TRBJ1-6; D may be TRBD1 (6 bases). This CDR3 spans 16 amino acids. Germline assignment: CDR1 SGHRS and CDR2 YFSETQ. With 4 bases removed from V and 0 bases from J, the gap between germline ends came to 11 bases. The CDR3 coding sequence is TGCGCCAGCAGCCCAGGGGTTACCTCCTATAATTCACCCCTCCACTTT. This sequence encodes CASSPGVTSYNSPLHF. Together with reference TRBV5-1 and TRBJ1-6, the CDR3 gives the full variable domain: KAGVTQTPRYLIKTRGQQVTLSCSPISGHRSVSWYQQTPGQGLQFLFEYFSETQRNKGNFPGRFSGRQFSNSRSEMNVSTLELGDSALYLCASSPGVTSYNSPLHFGNGTRLTVT.

This sequence joins TRBV5-1 and TRBJ1-1; 9 nucleotides match TRBD1. Germline assignment: CDR1 SGHRS and CDR2 YFSETQ. This CDR3 is 14 amino acids long. V shed 3 bases and J 3 bases; nucleotides not matched to a gene: 3. Here the CDR3 reads CASSSRTGDTEAFF. CDR3 sequence (DNA): TGCGCCAGCAGCTCTAGGACAGGGGACACTGAAGCTTTCTTT.

The chain combines TRBV5-5 with TRBJ1-5; D gene uncertain. Germline V gene data show CDR1 as SGHKS and CDR2 as YYEKEE (reference sequence). The CDR3 is 12 amino acids. Trimming removed 2 bases from V and 6 bases from J, with 6 bases in between. CDR3 in amino acids: CASSFYGQPQHF. CDR3 DNA sequence: TGTGCCAGCAGCTTCTATGGTCAGCCCCAGCATTTT.

The chain joins TRBV9 to TRBJ2-1; 13 bases are shared with TRBD2. Per the germline V gene, CDR1 is SGDLS and CDR2 is YYNGEE. Trimming took 1 base from V and 7 from J; bases not matched to a gene: 5. The CDR3 length is 16 residues. CDR3 amino acids: CASSVPGLAGTNEQFF. DNA of the CDR3: TGTGCCAGCAGCGTACCGGGACTAGCGGGGACGAATGAGCAGTTCTTC.

The chain recombines TRBV5-1 with TRBJ2-2; 10 bases match TRBD2. V shed 4 bases and J 3 bases; nucleotides not matched to a gene: 15. The CDR3 has 19 residues. Germline V gene lookup returns CDR1 SGHRS and CDR2 YFSETQ. The CDR3 coding sequence is TGCGCCAGCAGCCCCACAACCTCTAGCGGGGGTTATTACACCGGGGAGCTGTTTTTT. This gives the protein CASSPTTSSGGYYTGELFF. Complete variable domain (other parts from reference TRBV5-1 and TRBJ2-2): KAGVTQTPRYLIKTRGQQVTLSCSPISGHRSVSWYQQTPGQGLQFLFEYFSETQRNKGNFPGRFSGRQFSNSRSEMNVSTLELGDSALYLCASSPTTSSGGYYTGELFFGEGSRLTVL.

This chain uses TRBV2 with TRBJ2-5; no reliable D call. Germline assignment: CDR1 SNHLY and CDR2 FYNNEI. With 6 bases removed from V and 12 bases from J, the gap between germline ends came to 14 bases. This CDR3 region has 11 residues. DNA for the CDR3: TGTGCCAGCAGCCCACGGGTCCTGGAGTACTTC. Protein: CASSPRVLEYF.

The V call is TRBV30, the J call TRBJ1-5; 9 bases match TRBD1. The CDR3 runs 13 residues. In germline, CDR1 is GTSNPN, CDR2 SVGIG (reference sequence). The ends lost 5 bases at V and 7 bases at J; junction bases unmatched: 6. CDR3 loop: CAWEQGAGQPQHF. DNA for the CDR3: TGTGCCTGGGAACAGGGGGCCGGACAGCCCCAGCATTTT.

The CDR3 DNA follows: TGTGCCAGTAGCCGACGGGCTAATGAAAAACTGTTTTTT. Translated: CASSRRANEKLFF. V is TRBV19 and J is TRBJ1-4; D unclear. The CDR3 extends over 13 amino acids. The V and J ends lost 6 bases and 3 bases respectively, with 8 bases between them. CDR1 is LNHDA and CDR2 is SQIVND in the germline V gene (reference sequence).

This clone was observed once. At one end, the junction sequence differs from germline, possibly due to a read error. CDR3 nucleotide sequence: TGCACCTCCGAGGCGGTAAGCACAGATACGCAGTATTTT. Translation: CTSEAVSTDTQYF. This sequence joins TRBV6-1 and TRBJ2-3; D is uncertain. Germline V gene sequence: CDR1 MNHNS, CDR2 SASEGT. The CDR3 loop spans 13 amino acids.